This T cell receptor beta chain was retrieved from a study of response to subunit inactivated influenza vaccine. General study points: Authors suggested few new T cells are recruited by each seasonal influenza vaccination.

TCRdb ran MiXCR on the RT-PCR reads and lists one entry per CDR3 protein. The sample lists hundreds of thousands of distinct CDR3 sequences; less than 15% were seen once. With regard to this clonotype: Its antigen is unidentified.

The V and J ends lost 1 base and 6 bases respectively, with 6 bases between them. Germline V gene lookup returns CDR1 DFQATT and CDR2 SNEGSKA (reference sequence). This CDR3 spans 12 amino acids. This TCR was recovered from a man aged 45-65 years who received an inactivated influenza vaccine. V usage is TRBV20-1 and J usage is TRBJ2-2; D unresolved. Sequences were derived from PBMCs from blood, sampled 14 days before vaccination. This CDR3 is CSARVVAGELFF. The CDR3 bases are TGCAGTGCTAGAGTGGTGGCCGGGGAGCTGTTTTTT.